This is a list of T cell receptor beta chains from one sample in a study of post-analysis software for immune sequencing data. One entry per CDR3 protein results from TCRdb running MiXCR on the PCR reads. The profile shows about 500,000 distinct CDR3 sequences, approximately 45% of them singletons. The sequencing input was blood. These receptors all stem from a girl between 10 and 17 years old with multiple sclerosis. Each CDR3 is given with its conserved first and last residue. A D gene is named only where the DNA matches it firmly. Size values are once, few and many counts, or a class for expanded clones, and some rows have none.

J gene: TRBJ2-1
V gene: TRBV20-1
D gene: TRBD2
clone size: once
CDR3 DNA: TGCAGTGCTAGTGGAGCGGGAAACGGCAATGAGCAGTTCTTC
CDR3 protein: CSASGAGNGNEQFF

J gene: TRBJ1-2
V gene: TRBV20-1
D gene: NA
clone size: NA
CDR3 DNA: TGCAGTGCTAGAGATGGAGGCCCCTGGGGTGGCTACACCTTC
CDR3 protein: CSARDGGPWGGYTF

J gene: TRBJ1-2
V gene: TRBV20-1
D gene: NA
clone size: few
CDR3 DNA: TGCAGTGCTAGAGGGGGGGATGGCTACACCTTC
CDR3 protein: CSARGGDGYTF

J gene: TRBJ1-2
V gene: TRBV29-1
D gene: NA
clone size: few
CDR3 DNA: TGCAGCGTTGAAGGCCGAAACCCAGGTGGCTACACCTTC
CDR3 protein: CSVEGRNPGGYTF

J gene: TRBJ2-1
V gene: TRBV24-1
D gene: NA
clone size: NA
CDR3 DNA: TGTGCCACCAGTGGGCCGGGAATCTATGAGCAGTTCTTC
CDR3 protein: CATSGPGIYEQFF

J gene: TRBJ2-7
V gene: TRBV20-1
D gene: TRBD2
clone size: NA
CDR3 DNA: TGCAGTGCTAGAGATCAGGGCGGGAGTTACGAGCAGTACTTC
CDR3 protein: CSARDQGGSYEQYF

J gene: TRBJ1-2
V gene: TRBV18
D gene: NA
clone size: NA
CDR3 DNA: TGTGCCAGCTCACCATCGGGGACCTCACATGGGGGCTACACCTTC
CDR3 protein: CASSPSGTSHGGYTF

J gene: TRBJ2-1
V gene: TRBV2
D gene: NA
clone size: NA
CDR3 DNA: TGTGCCAGCAGGGATGGCAGGGTGGCGTATGAGCAGTTCTTC
CDR3 protein: CASRDGRVAYEQFF

J gene: TRBJ2-5
V gene: TRBV29-1
D gene: NA
clone size: NA
CDR3 DNA: TGCAGCGTTGATGAGGTGACCCAGTACTTC
CDR3 protein: CSVDEVTQYF

J gene: TRBJ1-1
V gene: TRBV7-2
D gene: NA
clone size: NA
CDR3 DNA: TGTGCCAGCAGCTTGTTGAGTGGGGGAAACACTGAAGCTTTCTTT
CDR3 protein: CASSLLSGGNTEAFF

J gene: TRBJ1-5
V gene: TRBV28
D gene: NA
clone size: NA
CDR3 DNA: TGTGCCAGCAGTCCATATAGGCAGGAGAAGAATCAGCCCCAGCATTTT
CDR3 protein: CASSPYRQEKNQPQHF

J gene: TRBJ2-5
V gene: TRBV24-1
D gene: NA
clone size: NA
CDR3 DNA: TGTGCCACCAGTGACCTGCCCGGGGAGACCCAGTACTTC
CDR3 protein: CATSDLPGETQYF

J gene: TRBJ2-7
V gene: TRBV28
D gene: NA
clone size: NA
CDR3 DNA: TGTGCCAGCAGTCCAATGCTAGGGGGAGGTTTAAACGAGCAGTACTTC
CDR3 protein: CASSPMLGGGLNEQYF